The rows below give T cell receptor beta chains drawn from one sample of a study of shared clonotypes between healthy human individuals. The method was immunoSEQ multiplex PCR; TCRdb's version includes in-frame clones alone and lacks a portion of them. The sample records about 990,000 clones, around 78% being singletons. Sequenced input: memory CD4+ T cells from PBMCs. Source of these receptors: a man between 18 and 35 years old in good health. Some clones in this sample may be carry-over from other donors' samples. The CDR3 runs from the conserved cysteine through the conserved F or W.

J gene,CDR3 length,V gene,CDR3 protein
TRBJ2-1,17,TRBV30,CAWSTGYGVGSYNEQFF
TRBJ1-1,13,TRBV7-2,CASSPYKNTEAFF
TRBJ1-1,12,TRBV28,CASSLLWGEAFF
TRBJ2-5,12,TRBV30,CAWSLGVETQYF
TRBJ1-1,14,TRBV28,CASSFGLVNTEAFF
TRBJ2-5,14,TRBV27,CASSLSRVQETQYF
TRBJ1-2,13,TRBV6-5,CASSYRPNYGYTF
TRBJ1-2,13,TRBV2,CASSPGGNYGYTF
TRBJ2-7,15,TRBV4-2,CASSQGLVGTYEQYF
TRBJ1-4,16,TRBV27,CASSLVMASTNEKLFF
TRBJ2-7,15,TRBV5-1,CASSLGGGQGREQYF
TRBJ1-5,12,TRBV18,CASSFPGMAQHF
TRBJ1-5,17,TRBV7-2,CASSLASGTVSNQPQHF
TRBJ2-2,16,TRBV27,CASSWGGSPNTGELFF
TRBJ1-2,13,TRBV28,CASSSQGVYGYTF
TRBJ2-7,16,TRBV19,CATGGLAGSSSYEQYF